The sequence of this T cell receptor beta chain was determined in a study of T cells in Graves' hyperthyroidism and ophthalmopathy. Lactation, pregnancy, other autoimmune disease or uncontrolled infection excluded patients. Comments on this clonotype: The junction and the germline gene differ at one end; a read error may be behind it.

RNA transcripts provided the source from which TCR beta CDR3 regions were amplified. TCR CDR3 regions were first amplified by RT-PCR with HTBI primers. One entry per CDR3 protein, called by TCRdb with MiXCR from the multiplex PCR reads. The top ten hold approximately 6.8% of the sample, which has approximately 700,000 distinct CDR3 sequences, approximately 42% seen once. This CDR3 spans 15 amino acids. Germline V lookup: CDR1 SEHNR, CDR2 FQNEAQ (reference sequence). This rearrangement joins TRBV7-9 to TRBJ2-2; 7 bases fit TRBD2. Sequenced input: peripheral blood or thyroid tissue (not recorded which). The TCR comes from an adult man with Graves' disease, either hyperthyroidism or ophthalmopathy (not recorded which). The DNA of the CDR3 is TGTGCCAACAGCCGCGGAGAAGGGAGGGACGGGGAGCTGTTTTTT. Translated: CANSRGEGRDGELFF.